A selection of T cell receptor beta chains follows, all from one sample in a study of CD8+ T cells in alopecia areata. Method: immunoSEQ multiplex PCR; TCRdb's copy keeps in-frame clones and lacks some. The table records approximately 150,000 clones, 55% of them present only once. Sequences were obtained from CD4+ T cells sorted from blood. The receptors were sampled from a human donor in good health. CDR3s include the opening cysteine and the closing phenylalanine or tryptophan. The D gene is left open where the match is weak. Some rows mark clone size as missing; the rest say once, few, many or name a class of expanded clone.

clone_size | j_call | v_call | d_call | cdr3_nt | cdr3_aa
. | TRBJ2-7 | TRBV29-1 | . | TGCAGCGTTGGCGGGGCCGAGCAGTACTTC | CSVGGAEQYF
. | TRBJ1-2 | TRBV30 | TRBD1 | TGTGCCTGGAGGGGACAGGGTAGTACTGGCTACACCTTC | CAWRGQGSTGYTF
few | TRBJ2-7 | TRBV5-4 | . | TGTGCCAGCAGCTTGGGGGGGCAGGGGTCCTTCAACGAGCAGTACTTC | CASSLGGQGSFNEQYF
. | TRBJ2-1 | TRBV20-1 | TRBD2 | TGCAGTGCTTGGGGGGGAGGTGAGCAGTTCTTC | CSAWGGGEQFF
. | TRBJ2-5 | TRBV29-1 | TRBD1 | TGCAGCGTGACAGGGGGGGGTCTCCAAGAGACCCAGTACTTC | CSVTGGGLQETQYF
. | TRBJ2-7 | TRBV2 | TRBD2 | TGTGCCAGCAACACGGGCGGGAGAGCAGCCGAGCAGTACTTC | CASNTGGRAAEQYF
. | TRBJ2-6 | TRBV23-1 | . | TGCGCCAGCAGTCAGTCGAAGGGGCGGCTTCCTGGGGCCAACGTCCTGACTTTC | CASSQSKGRLPGANVLTF
. | TRBJ1-5 | TRBV5-6 | . | TGTGCCAGCAGCTTGGGAGTCGCGGCCAGGAATCAGCCCCAGCATTTT | CASSLGVAARNQPQHF
few | TRBJ2-7 | TRBV29-1 | . | TGCAGCGCCCGATCAGGGAACGAGCAGTACTTC | CSARSGNEQYF
. | TRBJ2-3 | TRBV7-9 | TRBD2 | TGTGCCAGCAGCCAGGGACTAGCGGGAGGTAGAATAGATACGCAGTATTTT | CASSQGLAGGRIDTQYF